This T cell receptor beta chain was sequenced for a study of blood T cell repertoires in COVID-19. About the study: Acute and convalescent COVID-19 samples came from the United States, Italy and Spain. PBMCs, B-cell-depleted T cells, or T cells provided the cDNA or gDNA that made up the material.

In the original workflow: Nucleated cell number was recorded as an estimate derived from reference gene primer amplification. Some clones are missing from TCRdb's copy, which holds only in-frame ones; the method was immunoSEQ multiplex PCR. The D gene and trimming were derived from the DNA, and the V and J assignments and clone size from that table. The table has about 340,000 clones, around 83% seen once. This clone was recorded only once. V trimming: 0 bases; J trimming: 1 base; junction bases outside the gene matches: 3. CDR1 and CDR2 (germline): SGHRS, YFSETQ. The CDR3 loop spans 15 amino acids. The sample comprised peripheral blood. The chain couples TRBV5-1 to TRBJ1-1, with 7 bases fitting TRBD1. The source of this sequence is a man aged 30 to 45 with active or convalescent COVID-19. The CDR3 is CASSLEGGENTEAFF. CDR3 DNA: TGCGCCAGCAGCTTGGAAGGGGGCGAGAACACTGAAGCTTTCTTT.